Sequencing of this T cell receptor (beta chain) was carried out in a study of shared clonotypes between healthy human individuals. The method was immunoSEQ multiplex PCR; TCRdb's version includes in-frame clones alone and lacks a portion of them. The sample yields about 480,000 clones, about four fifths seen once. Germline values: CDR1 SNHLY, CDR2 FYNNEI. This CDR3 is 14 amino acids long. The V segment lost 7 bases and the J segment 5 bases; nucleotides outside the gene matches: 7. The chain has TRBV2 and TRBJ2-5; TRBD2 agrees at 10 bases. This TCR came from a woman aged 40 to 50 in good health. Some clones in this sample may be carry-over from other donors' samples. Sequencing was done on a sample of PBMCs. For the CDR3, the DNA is TGTGCCAGCAAGAGCGGGAGGGCCGGGGAGACCCAGTACTTC. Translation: CASKSGRAGETQYF. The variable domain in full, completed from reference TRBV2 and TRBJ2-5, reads EPEVTQTPSHQVTQMGQEVILRCVPISNHLYFYWYRQILGQKVEFLVSFYNNEISEKSEIFDDQFSVERPDGSNFTLKIRSTKLEDSAMYFCASKSGRAGETQYFGPGTRLLVL.